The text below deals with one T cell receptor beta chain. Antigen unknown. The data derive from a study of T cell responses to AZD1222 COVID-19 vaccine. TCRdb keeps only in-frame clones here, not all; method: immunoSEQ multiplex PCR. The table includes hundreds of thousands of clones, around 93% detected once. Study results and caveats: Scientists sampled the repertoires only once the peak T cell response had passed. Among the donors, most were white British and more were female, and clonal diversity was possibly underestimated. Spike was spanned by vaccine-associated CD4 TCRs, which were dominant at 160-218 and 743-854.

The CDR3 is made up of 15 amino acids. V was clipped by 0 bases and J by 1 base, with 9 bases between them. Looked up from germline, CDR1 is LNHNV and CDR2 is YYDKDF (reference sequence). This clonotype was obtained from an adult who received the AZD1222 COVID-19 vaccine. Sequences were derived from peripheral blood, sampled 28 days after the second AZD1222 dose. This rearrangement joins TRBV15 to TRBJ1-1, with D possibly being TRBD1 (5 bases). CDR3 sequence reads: CATSRDGRANTEAFF. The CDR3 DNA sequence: TGTGCCACCAGCAGAGACGGCAGGGCGAACACTGAAGCTTTCTTT.